The sequence of this T cell receptor (beta chain) was determined in a study of cytomegalovirus exposure and HLA in healthy donors. Points from the study as a whole: For most TCR beta V segments, an earlier analysis put the productive rate at about 87% or about 30% of the time. It was reported that TCR beta sequences correctly inferred the HLA-A and HLA-B alleles for most subjects. Per a later analysis, about 17,000 TCR beta sequences showed association with HLA alleles at 0.05 false discovery rate. Beyond CMV serostatus, there was no information to go on about immune exposure.

With respect to this clone: The antigen remains undetermined.

The CDR3 runs to 13 residues. Trimming took 7 bases from V and 3 from J; bases not matched to a gene: 4. Germline V CDR1 and CDR2: SQVTM, ANQGSEA. Both 60 Vbeta primers and 13 Jbeta primers went into the PCR. Produced via immunoSEQ multiplex PCR; TCRdb's table is partial and in-frame only. The table includes 140,000 to 150,000 clones, approximately 82% detected once. The receptor was derived from a woman aged 55-70 years in good health and CMV-seropositive. Sequencing used PBMCs. The genes are TRBV29-1 and TRBJ1-1; 11 positions agree with TRBD1. CDR3 nucleotide sequence: TGCAGCGGGACAGGGGGCTTGGACACTGAAGCTTTCTTT. It codes for CSGTGGLDTEAFF.